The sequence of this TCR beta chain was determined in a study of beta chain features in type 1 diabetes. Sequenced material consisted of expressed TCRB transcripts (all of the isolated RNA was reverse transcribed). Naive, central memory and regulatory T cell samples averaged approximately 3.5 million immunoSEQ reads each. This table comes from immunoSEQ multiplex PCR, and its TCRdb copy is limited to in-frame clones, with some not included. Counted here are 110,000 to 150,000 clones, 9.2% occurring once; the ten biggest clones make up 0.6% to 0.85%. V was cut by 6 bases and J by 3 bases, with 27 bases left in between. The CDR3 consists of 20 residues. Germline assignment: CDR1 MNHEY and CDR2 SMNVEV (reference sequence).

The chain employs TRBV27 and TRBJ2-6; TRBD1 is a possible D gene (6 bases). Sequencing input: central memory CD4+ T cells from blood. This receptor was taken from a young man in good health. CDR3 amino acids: CASSGYGTPKKSGGANVLTF. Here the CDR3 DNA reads TGTGCCAGCAGCGGTTACGGGACACCAAAGAAATCAGGTGGGGCCAACGTCCTGACTTTC.